Listed here is a single T cell receptor (beta chain). This entry comes from a study of blood T cell repertoires in COVID-19. Whole-study context: The analysed material was cDNA or gDNA that came from T cells, B-cell-depleted T cells, or PBMCs.

Clones were read by immunoSEQ multiplex PCR, and TCRdb kept only the in-frame ones, dropping some. The sample consists of some 300,000 clones, 85% to 90% of them appearing once. This CDR3 spans 17 amino acids. Germline V gene data show CDR1 as LNHNV and CDR2 as YYDKDF (reference sequence). The junction had 16 bases not matched to a gene; V was cut back by 7 bases and J by 2 bases. This TCR came from a woman aged 45-65 years with COVID-19, enrolled during active disease. V gene TRBV15 combines with J gene TRBJ2-7; 8 nucleotides align to TRBD1. Sequencing was performed on peripheral blood. CDR3: CATTPGIGQGIAYEQYF. The CDR3 coding sequence is TGTGCCACCACCCCGGGTATAGGACAGGGAATAGCCTACGAGCAGTACTTC.